This T cell receptor beta chain is drawn from a study of T cell repertoires in cytomegalovirus infection. As for the study in general: TCR beta signatures that were public indicated CMV infection and matching HLA type. Study results and caveats: It was HLA-C-restricted CMV-specific TCR beta clonotypes that dominated the response ex vivo. Summed frequency of shared TCR beta families picked out CMV carriers who also had the relevant HLA.

This clonotype was found a few times. What it binds is not known. TCRdb itself ran the reads through MiXCR, one entry per CDR3 protein. The data hold more than 400,000 distinct CDR3 sequences, with around 27% observed a single time. CDR1 and CDR2 (germline): SGHTS, YDEGEE. The CDR3 is made up of 15 amino acids. Deletions cut 4 bases from V and 0 bases from J, with 13 bases between. This chain links TRBV5-8 with TRBJ1-1, with no clear D. Source material: PBMCs. The TCR comes from a human donor in good health (CMV status not recorded). Some clones in this sample may be carry-over from other donors' samples. The chain's CDR3 is CASSPTYPLNTEAFF. CDR3 nucleotides: TGTGCCAGCAGCCCCACCTATCCCTTGAACACTGAAGCTTTCTTT.